A single sample gave rise to the 26 T cell receptor beta chains below, sequenced in a study of shared clonotypes between healthy human individuals. This table comes from immunoSEQ multiplex PCR, and its TCRdb copy is limited to in-frame clones, with some not included. The sample lists around 2.1 million clones, approximately 94% occurring once. Naive CD8 populations comprised CD45RO-negative cells positively selected for CCR7, excluding terminally differentiated effector memory CD45RA+ cells. Sequenced material: naive CD8+ T cells from PBMCs. All receptors come from a man aged 18-30 years in good health. Some clones in this sample may be carry-over from other donors' samples.

The CDR3 is CASSQLFLAGNSYNEQFF. The CDR3 DNA follows: TGCGCCAGCAGCCAATTATTCTTAGCGGGCAATTCCTACAATGAGCAGTTCTTC. V and J are TRBV4-3 and TRBJ2-1; 7 bases match TRBD2. Germline V gene sequence: CDR1 LGHNA, CDR2 YSLEER. Trimming took 2 bases from V and 1 from J; bases not matched to a gene: 11. The length of the CDR3 is 18 residues.

This clone occurred a few times. The chain combines TRBV7-8 with TRBJ2-3; TRBD2 matches 8 bases. Germline V lookup: CDR1 SGHVS, CDR2 FQNEAQ. V was pared by 2 bases and J by 4 bases, with 5 bases of the junction left unmatched. CDR3 length: 15 amino acids. CDR3 loop: CASSLWAGGADTQYF. The CDR3, as DNA: TGTGCCAGCAGCTTATGGGCGGGAGGCGCAGATACGCAGTATTTT.

The genes are TRBV27 and TRBJ2-1, with 7 bases aligning to TRBD2. Germline-derived CDR1 and CDR2 are MNHEY and SMNVEV (reference sequence). J gave up 2 bases and V 6 bases, and 4 bases lay outside the gene matches. The CDR3 sequence is 14 residues long. Written as DNA, the CDR3 is TGTGCCAGCAGGGCCGGGGGGACCTACAATGAGCAGTTCTTC. Translated, it gives CASRAGGTYNEQFF.

This clone appeared many times. The chain is built from TRBV29-1 and TRBJ1-1; no clear D gene. The CDR3 totals 11 residues. Trimming pared 7 bases from V and 7 bases from J, leaving 13 bases between. CDR1 SQVTM and CDR2 ANQGSEA come from the germline V gene. The DNA for the CDR3 is TGCAGCGCCCCCTCTGAGGGTGAAGCTTTCTTT. Encoded protein: CSAPSEGEAFF. Complete variable domain (other parts from reference TRBV29-1 and TRBJ1-1): SAVISQKPSRDICQRGTSLTIQCQVDSQVTMMFWYRQQPGQSLTLIATANQGSEATYESGFVIDKFPISRPNLTFSTLTVSNMSPEDSSIYLCSAPSEGEAFFGQGTRLTVV.

The chain employs TRBV7-3 and TRBJ2-5, with D perhaps TRBD1 (6 bases). This CDR3 has 14 residues. Looked up from germline, CDR1 is SGHTA and CDR2 is FQGTGA. The germline V and J ends were trimmed by 5 bases and 3 bases, with 13 bases remaining between them. As DNA, the CDR3 is TGTGCCAGCAGCCCCCGGGACAACAAAGAGACCCAGTACTTC. Protein sequence: CASSPRDNKETQYF. The entire variable domain, with the rest obtained from reference TRBV7-3 and TRBJ2-5, is as follows: GAGVSQTPSNKVTEKGKYVELRCDPISGHTALYWYRQSLGQGPEFLIYFQGTGAADDSGLPNDRFFAVRPEGSVSTLKIQRTERGDSAVYLCASSPRDNKETQYFGPGTRLLVL.

The chain recombines TRBV28 with TRBJ2-5; D possibly corresponds to TRBD2 (7 bases). The CDR3 consists of 17 residues. With 5 bases removed from V and 3 bases from J, the gap between germline ends came to 22 bases. Germline V lookup: CDR1 MDHEN, CDR2 SYDVKM. CDR3 loop: CASSQGGGPQGKETQYF. DNA of the CDR3: TGTGCCAGCAGTCAAGGGGGGGGGCCCCAGGGCAAAGAGACCCAGTACTTC.

V gene TRBV18 combines with J gene TRBJ2-7; no definite D call. Between the trimmed V and J ends, which lost 6 bases and 2 bases, there was a span of 14 bases. CDR1 is KGHSH and CDR2 is LQKENI in the germline V gene. The CDR3 spans 14 residues. The CDR3 bases are TGTGCCAGCTCGCCGCCCGGCGCCACCTACGAGCAGTACTTC. As protein: CASSPPGATYEQYF. Full variable domain (outside the CDR3, taken from reference TRBV18 and TRBJ2-7): NAGVMQNPRHLVRRRGQEARLRCSPMKGHSHVYWYRQLPEEGLKFMVYLQKENIIDESGMPKERFSAEFPKEGPSILRIQQVVRGDSAAYFCASSPPGATYEQYFGPGTRLTVT.

J is TRBJ1-2 and V is TRBV7-3, with a tentative D call TRBD1 (6 bases). The V and J ends lost 0 bases and 4 bases respectively, with 15 bases between them. The germline V gene encodes CDR1 SGHTA and CDR2 FQGTGA. This CDR3 comprises 16 residues. The CDR3 DNA reads as TGTGCCAGCAGCTTAACCCACAGGGAAATGGTCTATGGCTACACCTTC. Its protein product is CASSLTHREMVYGYTF.

CDR3 coding DNA: TGTGCCAGCAGCCGACTAGCGGGCGTTGGGCAGTACAATGAGCAGTTCTTC. This translates into CASSRLAGVGQYNEQFF. The chain uses TRBV7-2 and TRBJ2-1; 10 nucleotides align to TRBD2. Germline V gives CDR1 SGHTA, CDR2 FQGNSA. The junction had 11 bases not matched to a gene; V was cut back by 5 bases and J by 4 bases. This CDR3 has 17 amino acids.

This clone was seen only once. V usage is TRBV19 and J usage is TRBJ2-5, with 8 positions matching TRBD1. This CDR3 is 16 amino acids long. V lost 6 bases and J lost 2; bases outside the gene matches: 11. Germline V CDR1 and CDR2: LNHDA, SQIVND (reference sequence). As DNA, the CDR3 is TGTGCCAGTAGCGTCCTCGGGACAGGCAGACAAGAGACCCAGTACTTC. This gives the protein CASSVLGTGRQETQYF.

The V call is TRBV7-9, the J call TRBJ1-1; 7 bases are shared with TRBD1. V lost 4 bases and J lost 1; bases outside the gene matches: 9. The CDR3 has 16 residues. CDR1 and CDR2 from the germline V gene are SEHNR and FQNEAQ (reference sequence). The CDR3 here is CASSSSKTGSNTEAFF. The CDR3 coding sequence is TGTGCCAGCAGCTCCTCAAAGACAGGGTCGAACACTGAAGCTTTCTTT.

CDR3 nucleotides: TGTGCCAGCAGCTTACCCCGACGGAACACTGAAGCTTTCTTT. It is translated as CASSLPRRNTEAFF. This chain joins TRBV11-1 and TRBJ1-1, with D uncertain. Trimming took off 2 bases at V and 1 base at J, with 8 bases between the two ends. Looked up from germline, CDR1 is SGHAT and CDR2 is FQDESV (reference sequence). The length of the CDR3 is 14 residues.

CDR3 DNA sequence: TGTGCCAGCTCAACGGACAATGAGCAGTTCTTC. This sequence encodes CASSTDNEQFF. This chain joins TRBV18 and TRBJ2-1; no definite D call. Trimming left V 5 bases short and J 5 bases short, with 4 bases between. The CDR3 spans 11 residues. Germline V gene data show CDR1 as KGHSH and CDR2 as LQKENI.

This chain uses TRBV5-4 with TRBJ2-7; 11 bases fit TRBD2. The trim removed 4 bases at V and 0 bases at J, leaving 9 bases unmatched. There are 17 residues in the CDR3. Germline V gives CDR1 SGHNT, CDR2 YYREEE (reference sequence). CDR3 sequence reads: CASSPGLADLNSYEQYF. The CDR3 DNA reads TGTGCCAGCAGCCCGGGACTAGCGGATCTCAACTCCTACGAGCAGTACTTC.

This sequence joins TRBV28 and TRBJ1-2; D ambiguous. CDR3 size: 15 residues. V dropped 4 bases and J dropped 0 bases, with 12 bases sitting between them. From germline, CDR1 is MDHEN and CDR2 SYDVKM. The DNA for the CDR3 is TGTGCCAGCAGTTCCCGCCTTCGGACTAACTATGGCTACACCTTC. Translating it yields CASSSRLRTNYGYTF.

This clone appeared once. This chain links TRBV27 with TRBJ1-1; no firm D call. V shed 5 bases and J shed 1 base, with 11 bases lying between them. The germline V gene has CDR1 MNHEY and CDR2 SMNVEV (reference sequence). The CDR3 spans 14 residues. The CDR3 bases are TGTGCCAGCAGTATCAACGGACCGAACACTGAAGCTTTCTTT. It translates to CASSINGPNTEAFF.

About this clone: The sample carries other DNA sequences with the same CDR3. This chain links TRBV9 with TRBJ1-5; unclear D gene. CDR3 length equals 14 residues. CDR1 and CDR2 (germline): SGDLS, YYNGEE. V gave up 3 bases and J gave up 0 bases, with 7 bases separating them. As DNA, the CDR3 is TGTGCCAGCAGCGCCCACTATAGCAATCAGCCCCAGCATTTT. Encoded protein: CASSAHYSNQPQHF. Supplemented by reference TRBV9 and TRBJ1-5, the full variable domain reads DSGVTQTPKHLITATGQRVTLRCSPRSGDLSVYWYQQSLDQGLQFLIQYYNGEERAKGNILERFSAQQFPDLHSELNLSSLELGDSALYFCASSAHYSNQPQHFGDGTRLSIL.

V is TRBV28 and J is TRBJ2-5, with D maybe TRBD1 (6 bases). Looked up from germline, CDR1 is MDHEN and CDR2 is SYDVKM. This CDR3 has 14 residues. V lost 3 bases to trimming and J lost 4 bases, with 12 bases between them. CDR3 loop: CASSLDSPRETQYF. The CDR3 DNA reads as TGTGCCAGCAGTTTGGACAGCCCAAGAGAGACCCAGTACTTC.

The gene calls are TRBV28 and TRBJ2-7; D is unclear. The CDR3 has 12 residues. In germline, CDR1 is MDHEN, CDR2 SYDVKM. V gave up 2 bases and J gave up 6 bases, with 8 bases separating them. CDR3 nucleotides: TGTGCCAGCAGTTTACCTTTGGCCGAGCAGTACTTC. Translated, it gives CASSLPLAEQYF.

V gene TRBV19 combines with J gene TRBJ2-7, with 12 nucleotides matching TRBD2. The length of the CDR3 is 16 residues. From germline, CDR1 is LNHDA and CDR2 SQIVND (reference sequence). The ends lost 5 bases at V and 1 base at J; junction bases unmatched: 6. Here the CDR3 DNA reads TGTGCCAGTAGTGCCACCGGGACTAGCGGGTCCTACGAGCAGTACTTC. It specifies CASSATGTSGSYEQYF.

V gene TRBV28 combines with J gene TRBJ2-5; the D call may be TRBD1 or TRBD2 (5 bases each). The ends were cut back, 8 bases at V and 7 bases at J, with 23 bases in the middle. Per germline, CDR1 MDHEN and CDR2 SYDVKM. CDR3 length equals 15 residues. The CDR3 coding sequence is TGTGCCAGCTCTCGTACACTCCGAACTGGGGGGACCCAGTACTTC. It is translated as CASSRTLRTGGTQYF. The full variable domain, completed using reference TRBV28 and TRBJ2-5, is DVKVTQSSRYLVKRTGEKVFLECVQDMDHENMFWYRQDPGLGLRLIYFSYDVKMKEKGDIPEGYSVSREKKERFSLILESASTNQTSMYLCASSRTLRTGGTQYFGPGTRLLVL.

The chain joins TRBV2 to TRBJ2-1; weak D call: TRBD2 (6 bases). Germline values: CDR1 SNHLY, CDR2 FYNNEI. Trimming left V 7 bases short and J 4 bases short, with 14 bases between. CDR3 length: 14 residues. This CDR3 is CASTLGGAYNEQFF. The DNA for the CDR3 is TGTGCCAGCACTCTAGGCGGGGCATACAATGAGCAGTTCTTC.

The gene calls are TRBV29-1 and TRBJ2-2, with TRBD1 identical over 12 bases. CDR1 and CDR2 from the germline V gene are SQVTM and ANQGSEA. The V segment lost 1 base and the J segment 6 bases; nucleotides outside the gene matches: 3. This CDR3 is built from 15 residues. CDR3 DNA: TGCAGCGTTGAAGGGGACAGGGGGCGTCCCGGGGAGCTGTTTTTT. Residues: CSVEGDRGRPGELFF.

The rearrangement uses TRBV27 and TRBJ2-6, with D possibly being TRBD1 (7 bases). The CDR3 length is 15 residues. Between the trimmed V and J ends, which lost 8 bases and 2 bases, there was a span of 13 bases. Germline V gene lookup returns CDR1 MNHEY and CDR2 SMNVEV (reference sequence). This CDR3 is CASAQGGPGANVLTF. The CDR3 nucleotides are TGTGCCAGCGCTCAGGGGGGCCCTGGGGCCAACGTCCTGACTTTC. Full variable domain (missing parts from reference TRBV27 and TRBJ2-6): EAQVTQNPRYLITVTGKKLTVTCSQNMNHEYMSWYRQDPGLGLRQIYYSMNVEVTDKGDVPEGYKVSRKEKRNFPLILESPSPNQTSLYFCASAQGGPGANVLTFGAGSRLTVL.

The V and J genes are TRBV15 and TRBJ2-1, with D uncertain. CDR1 and CDR2 from the germline V gene are LNHNV and YYDKDF (reference sequence). V was pared by 1 base and J by 6 bases, with 7 bases between. CDR3 size: 13 residues. CDR3 in DNA: TGTGCCACCAGCAGAGTATCCGGCAATGAGCAGTTCTTC. This sequence encodes CATSRVSGNEQFF.

The rearrangement links TRBV28 to TRBJ1-2; TRBD1 matches 7 bases. V shed 5 bases and J 3 bases; nucleotides not matched to a gene: 9. The CDR3 sequence is 15 residues long. Germline V CDR1 and CDR2: MDHEN, SYDVKM. CDR3 region: CASSPGTAAYYGYTF. For the CDR3, the DNA is TGTGCCAGCAGTCCTGGGACAGCCGCCTACTATGGCTACACCTTC.